A single sample gave rise to the 17 T cell receptor beta chains below, sequenced in a study of blood T cell repertoires in COVID-19. Assay used: immunoSEQ multiplex PCR; TCRdb lists only in-frame clones, some missing. The sample holds 120,000 to 150,000 clones, 88% seen once. Sequencing was carried out using PBMCs or T cells enriched from blood (not recorded which). These receptors all come from a woman in her 30s with acute COVID-19.

The chain links TRBV1 to TRBJ2-7; TRBD1 is the table's D call and was not checked against the DNA. TRBV1 is a pseudogene segment. CDR3 size: 13 residues. The CDR3 region has the DNA TGCACCACCACCTCGGGACAGCCTAAATCTCTGTACTTC. Translated, it gives CTTTSGQPKSLYF.

The genes are TRBV27 and TRBJ2-7; 11 positions match TRBD2. Losses at the gene ends were 6 bases for V and 5 bases for J; bases not matched to a gene: 3. CDR1 is MNHEY and CDR2 is SMNVEV in the germline V gene (reference sequence). CDR3 length: 13 amino acids. The CDR3 bases are TGTGCCAGCAGACTAGCGGGAGCGCACGAGCAGTACTTC. It is translated as CASRLAGAHEQYF.

The V and J genes are TRBV19 and TRBJ1-1; no reliable D call. V lost 6 bases to trimming and J lost 0 bases, with 14 bases between them. Germline V gene sequence: CDR1 LNHDA, CDR2 SQIVND (reference sequence). The CDR3 runs to 15 residues. As DNA, the CDR3 is TGTGCCAGTAGCCCGGAAGGCGGATTGAACACTGAAGCTTTCTTT. This sequence encodes CASSPEGGLNTEAFF. The variable domain in full, completed from reference TRBV19 and TRBJ1-1, reads DGGITQSPKYLFRKEGQNVTLSCEQNLNHDAMYWYRQDPGQGLRLIYYSQIVNDFQKGDIAEGYSVSREKKESFPLTVTSAQKNPTAFYLCASSPEGGLNTEAFFGQGTRLTVV.

The chain joins TRBV11-3 to TRBJ2-1, with 15 nucleotides matching TRBD2. V shed 5 bases, J shed 9 bases, and the junction held 2 bases outside the gene matches. The CDR3 consists of 14 residues. Germline assignment: CDR1 SGHNT and CDR2 YENEEA. CDR3 DNA sequence: TGTGCCAGCAGCGAGGGACTAGCGGGAGGTGAGCAGTTCTTC. Protein sequence: CASSEGLAGGEQFF.

The V call is TRBV7-2, the J call TRBJ2-7; D gene uncertain. This CDR3 has 13 amino acids. Germline CDR1 reads SGHTA; CDR2 reads FQGNSA. V dropped 5 bases and J dropped 3 bases, with 11 bases sitting between them. DNA for the CDR3: TGTGCCAGCAGCGTAAAGGAGCACTACGAGCAGTACTTC. Protein sequence: CASSVKEHYEQYF.

This chain joins TRBV28 and TRBJ2-1; 12 nucleotides match TRBD2. Germline-derived CDR1 and CDR2 are MDHEN and SYDVKM. V shed 6 bases and J 0 bases; nucleotides not matched to a gene: 9. The CDR3 contains 18 residues. The CDR3 DNA follows: TGTGCCAGCAGGGCGACTAGCGGGAGTTGGGGCTCCTACAATGAGCAGTTCTTC. Translated, it gives CASRATSGSWGSYNEQFF. The variable domain in full, with the rest retrieved from reference TRBV28 and TRBJ2-1, is DVKVTQSSRYLVKRTGEKVFLECVQDMDHENMFWYRQDPGLGLRLIYFSYDVKMKEKGDIPEGYSVSREKKERFSLILESASTNQTSMYLCASRATSGSWGSYNEQFFGPGTRLTVL.

The rearrangement joins TRBV7-2 to TRBJ1-2; possible D gene TRBD1, 5 bases. Looked up from germline, CDR1 is SGHTA and CDR2 is FQGNSA. The V end was cut by 5 bases, the J end by 5 bases, with 18 bases between. The CDR3 covers 15 residues. The CDR3: CASSTRLIGDYGYTF. The CDR3 coding sequence is TGTGCCAGCAGCACGAGGTTAATAGGGGATTATGGCTACACCTTC.

V usage is TRBV4-3 and J usage is TRBJ1-1; D is ambiguous. This CDR3 is 15 amino acids long. Deletions cut 1 base from V and 5 bases from J, with 14 bases between. Germline V gene sequence: CDR1 LGHNA, CDR2 YSLEER. In DNA, the CDR3 is TGCGCCAGCAGCCAAGGGCCGGGAGGAGAGACTGAAGCTTTCTTT. Its translation: CASSQGPGGETEAFF.

This chain joins TRBV5-1 and TRBJ1-3; D is uncertain. The CDR3 covers 16 residues. Trimming took off 7 bases at V and 1 base at J, with 18 bases between the two ends. Germline CDR1 reads SGHRS; CDR2 reads YFSETQ. DNA of the CDR3: TGCGCCAGCTCCGGTCAGACTCGAGAATCTGGAAACACCATATATTTT. This encodes CASSGQTRESGNTIYF.

The rearrangement joins TRBV28 to TRBJ1-2; 7 bases are shared with TRBD1. The CDR3 has 13 residues. The V segment lost 2 bases and the J segment 3 bases; nucleotides outside the gene matches: 0. Germline V lookup: CDR1 MDHEN, CDR2 SYDVKM. CDR3 sequence: CASSLTGDYGYTF. The CDR3 nucleotides read TGTGCCAGCAGTTTAACAGGGGACTATGGCTACACCTTC.

The chain has TRBV30 and TRBJ1-2, with 9 bases that match TRBD1. The CDR3 sequence is 14 residues long. Germline assignment: CDR1 GTSNPN and CDR2 SVGIG (reference sequence). The trim removed 2 bases at V and 6 bases at J, leaving 7 bases unmatched. The chain's CDR3 is CAWSLDRGLDGYTF. For the CDR3, the DNA is TGTGCCTGGAGTCTGGACAGGGGTTTGGATGGCTACACCTTC.

The V call is TRBV19, the J call TRBJ1-5; no reliable D call. Trimming cost V 3 bases and J 4 bases, with 10 bases left between them. This CDR3 spans 14 amino acids. The germline V gene encodes CDR1 LNHDA and CDR2 SQIVND (reference sequence). In nucleotides, the CDR3 is TGTGCCAGTAGTATTCGGGATCATAATCAGCCCCAGCATTTT. Its translation is CASSIRDHNQPQHF.

The chain links TRBV11-2 to TRBJ2-1; D is undetermined. This CDR3 is built from 12 residues. V was trimmed by 2 bases and J by 9 bases, leaving 8 bases between them. Germline V gives CDR1 SGHAT, CDR2 FQNNGV. The chain's CDR3 is CASSLMTGEQFF. In DNA form, the CDR3 reads TGTGCCAGCAGCTTAATGACGGGTGAGCAGTTCTTC.

The chain combines TRBV6-2 or TRBV6-3 with TRBJ2-7, with TRBD2 identical over 9 bases. The V segment lost 4 bases and the J segment 4 bases; nucleotides outside the gene matches: 17. Germline-derived CDR1 and CDR2 are MNHEY and SVGEGT. The CDR3 runs to 18 residues. Written as DNA, the CDR3 is TGTGCCAGCAGTTTTTCGGAGCGGGAGGATCTTAAGTCGTACGAGCAGTACTTC. It encodes CASSFSEREDLKSYEQYF.

The chain joins TRBV7-2 to TRBJ2-5; D unresolved. Between the trimmed V and J ends, which lost 4 bases and 5 bases, there was a span of 14 bases. The length of the CDR3 is 14 residues. CDR1 SGHTA and CDR2 FQGNSA come from the germline V gene. The CDR3: CASSSRSRDETQYF. The CDR3 bases are TGTGCCAGCAGCTCCCGCTCTAGAGATGAGACCCAGTACTTC.

The chain uses TRBV7-9 and TRBJ1-4, with 8 bases that match TRBD1. This CDR3 region has 15 residues. V was clipped by 3 bases and J by 8 bases; unmatched bases: 8. Germline assignment: CDR1 SEHNR and CDR2 FQNEAQ (reference sequence). The CDR3, as DNA: TGTGCCAGCAGCTTCTGGACAGGGAATCAGGAAAAACTGTTTTTT. It is translated as CASSFWTGNQEKLFF.

The chain is built from TRBV19 and TRBJ2-1, with TRBD1 matching 7 bases. Germline V lookup: CDR1 LNHDA, CDR2 SQIVND (reference sequence). V trimming: 7 bases; J trimming: 6 bases; junction bases outside the gene matches: 15. CDR3 size: 16 residues. The CDR3, as DNA: TGTGCCAGTAACGCTAAGACAGGGCGATTTACCAATGAGCAGTTCTTC. It encodes CASNAKTGRFTNEQFF.